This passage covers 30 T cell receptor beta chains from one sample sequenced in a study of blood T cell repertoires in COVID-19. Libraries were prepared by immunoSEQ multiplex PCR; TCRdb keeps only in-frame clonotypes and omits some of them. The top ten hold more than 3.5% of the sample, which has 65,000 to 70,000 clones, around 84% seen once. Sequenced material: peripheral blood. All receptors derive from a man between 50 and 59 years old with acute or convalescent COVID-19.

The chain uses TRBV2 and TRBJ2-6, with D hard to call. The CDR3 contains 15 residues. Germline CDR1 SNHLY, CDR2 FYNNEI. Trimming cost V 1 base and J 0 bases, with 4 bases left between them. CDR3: CASSEVNSGANVLTF. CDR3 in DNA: TGTGCCAGCAGTGAAGTTAACTCTGGGGCCAACGTCCTGACTTTC.

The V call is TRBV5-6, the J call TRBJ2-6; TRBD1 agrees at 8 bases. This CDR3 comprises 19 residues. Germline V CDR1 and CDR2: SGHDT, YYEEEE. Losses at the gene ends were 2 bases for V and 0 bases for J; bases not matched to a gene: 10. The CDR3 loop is CASSFWVVRGPSGANVLTF. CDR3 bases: TGTGCCAGCAGCTTTTGGGTTGTCAGGGGGCCCTCTGGGGCCAACGTCCTGACTTTC.

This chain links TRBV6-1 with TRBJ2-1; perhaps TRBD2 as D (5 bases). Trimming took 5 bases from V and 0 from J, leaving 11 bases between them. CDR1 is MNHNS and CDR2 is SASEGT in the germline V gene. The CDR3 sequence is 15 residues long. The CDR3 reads CASSWTAGSYNEQFF. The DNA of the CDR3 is TGTGCCAGCAGTTGGACCGCGGGCTCCTACAATGAGCAGTTCTTC.

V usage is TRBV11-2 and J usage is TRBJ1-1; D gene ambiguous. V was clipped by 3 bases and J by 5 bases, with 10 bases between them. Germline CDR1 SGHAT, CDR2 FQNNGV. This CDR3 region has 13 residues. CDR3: CASSLGEGTEAFF. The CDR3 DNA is TGTGCCAGCAGCTTGGGCGAGGGTACTGAAGCTTTCTTT.

The DNA of the CDR3 is TGTGCCAGCAGCTTCCGACTAGCGGGGTCCTACGAGCAGTACTTC. It codes for CASSFRLAGSYEQYF. The chain has TRBV7-9 and TRBJ2-7; TRBD2 matches at 11 bases. Unmatched junction bases numbered 2, after V lost 3 bases and J lost 1 base. Looked up from germline, CDR1 is SEHNR and CDR2 is FQNEAQ (reference sequence). This CDR3 has 15 amino acids.

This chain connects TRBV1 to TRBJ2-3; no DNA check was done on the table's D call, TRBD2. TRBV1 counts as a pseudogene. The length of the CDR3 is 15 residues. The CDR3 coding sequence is TGCACCAGCAGGGCGGGCCCGGACGTGGCAGATACGCAGTATTTT. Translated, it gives CTSRAGPDVADTQYF.

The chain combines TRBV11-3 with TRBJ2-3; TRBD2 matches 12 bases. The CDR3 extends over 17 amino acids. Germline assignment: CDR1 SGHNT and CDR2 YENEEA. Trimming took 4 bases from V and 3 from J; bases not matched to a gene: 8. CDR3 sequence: CASSSPVTSGRTDTQYF. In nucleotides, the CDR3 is TGTGCCAGCAGCTCCCCGGTGACTAGCGGGAGAACAGATACGCAGTATTTT.

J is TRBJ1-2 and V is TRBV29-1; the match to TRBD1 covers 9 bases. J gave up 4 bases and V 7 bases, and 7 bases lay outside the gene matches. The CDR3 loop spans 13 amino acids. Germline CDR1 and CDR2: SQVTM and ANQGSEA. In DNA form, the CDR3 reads TGCAGCGCCCAGTCGGGACAGGGCTATGGCTACACCTTC. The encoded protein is CSAQSGQGYGYTF. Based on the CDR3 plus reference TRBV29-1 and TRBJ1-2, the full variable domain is SAVISQKPSRDICQRGTSLTIQCQVDSQVTMMFWYRQQPGQSLTLIATANQGSEATYESGFVIDKFPISRPNLTFSTLTVSNMSPEDSSIYLCSAQSGQGYGYTFGSGTRLTVV.

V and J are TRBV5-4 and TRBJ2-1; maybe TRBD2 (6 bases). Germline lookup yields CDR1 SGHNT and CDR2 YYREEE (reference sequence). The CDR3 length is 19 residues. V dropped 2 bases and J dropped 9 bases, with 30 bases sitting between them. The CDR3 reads CASSLSFLIIGGSGGEQFF. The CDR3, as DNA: TGTGCCAGCAGCTTAAGCTTCTTGATAATTGGTGGTTCCGGGGGTGAGCAGTTCTTC.

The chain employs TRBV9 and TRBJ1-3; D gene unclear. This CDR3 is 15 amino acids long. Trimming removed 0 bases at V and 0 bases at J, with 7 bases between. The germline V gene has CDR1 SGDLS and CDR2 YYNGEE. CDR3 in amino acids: CASSVVASSGNTIYF. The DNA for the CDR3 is TGTGCCAGCAGCGTAGTGGCAAGCTCTGGAAACACCATATATTTT.

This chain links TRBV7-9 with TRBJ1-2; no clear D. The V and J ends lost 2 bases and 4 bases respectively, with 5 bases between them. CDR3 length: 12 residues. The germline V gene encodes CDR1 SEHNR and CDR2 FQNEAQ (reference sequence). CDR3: CASSLTSYGYTF. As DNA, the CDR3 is TGTGCCAGCAGCTTAACATCCTATGGCTACACCTTC. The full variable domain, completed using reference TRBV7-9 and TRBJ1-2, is DTGVSQNPRHKITKRGQNVTFRCDPISEHNRLYWYRQTLGQGPEFLTYFQNEAQLEKSRLLSDRFSAERPKGSFSTLEIQRTEQGDSAMYLCASSLTSYGYTFGSGTRLTVV.

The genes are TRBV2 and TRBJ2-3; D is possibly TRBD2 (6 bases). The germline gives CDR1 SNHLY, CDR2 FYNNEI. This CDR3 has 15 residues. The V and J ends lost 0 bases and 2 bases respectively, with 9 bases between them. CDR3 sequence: CASSEAGLDTDTQYF. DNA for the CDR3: TGTGCCAGCAGTGAAGCGGGACTGGACACAGATACGCAGTATTTT.

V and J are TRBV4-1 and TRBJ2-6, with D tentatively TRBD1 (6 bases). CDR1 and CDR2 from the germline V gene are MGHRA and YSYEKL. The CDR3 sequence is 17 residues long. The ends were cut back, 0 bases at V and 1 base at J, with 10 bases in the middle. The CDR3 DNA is TGCGCCAGCAGCCAAGAAACAGGGAGTTCTGGGGCCAACGTCCTGACTTTC. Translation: CASSQETGSSGANVLTF.

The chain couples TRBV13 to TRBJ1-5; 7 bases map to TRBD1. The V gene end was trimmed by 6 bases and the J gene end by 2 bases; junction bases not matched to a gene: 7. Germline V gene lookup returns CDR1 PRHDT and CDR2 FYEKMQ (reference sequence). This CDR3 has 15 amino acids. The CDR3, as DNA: TGTGCCAGCAGAAGAACAGGGGACGGCAATCAGCCCCAGCATTTT. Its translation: CASRRTGDGNQPQHF.

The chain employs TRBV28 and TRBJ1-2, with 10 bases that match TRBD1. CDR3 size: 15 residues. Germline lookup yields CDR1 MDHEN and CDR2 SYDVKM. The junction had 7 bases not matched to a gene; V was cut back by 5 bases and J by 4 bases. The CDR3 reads CASSLDRGHSYGYTF. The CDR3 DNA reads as TGTGCCAGCAGTCTCGACAGGGGGCATAGCTATGGCTACACCTTC.

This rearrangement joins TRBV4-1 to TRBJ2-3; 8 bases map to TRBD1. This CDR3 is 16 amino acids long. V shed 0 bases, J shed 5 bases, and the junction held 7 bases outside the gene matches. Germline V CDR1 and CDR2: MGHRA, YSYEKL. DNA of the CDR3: TGCGCCAGCAGCCAAGAGGCGGACAGGGCGGGAGATACGCAGTATTTT. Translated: CASSQEADRAGDTQYF.

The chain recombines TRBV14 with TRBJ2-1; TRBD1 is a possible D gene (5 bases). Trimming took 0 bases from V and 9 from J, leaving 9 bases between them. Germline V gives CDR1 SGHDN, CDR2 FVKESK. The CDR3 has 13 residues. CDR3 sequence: CASSQERQTEQFF. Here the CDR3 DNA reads TGTGCCAGCAGCCAAGAACGACAGACTGAGCAGTTCTTC.

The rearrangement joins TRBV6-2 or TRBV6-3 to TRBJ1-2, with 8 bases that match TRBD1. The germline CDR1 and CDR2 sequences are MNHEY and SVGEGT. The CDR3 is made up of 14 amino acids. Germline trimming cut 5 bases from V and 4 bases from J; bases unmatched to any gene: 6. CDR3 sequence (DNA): TGTGCCAGCAGTGGACAGGGTCCGATCTATGGCTACACCTTC. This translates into CASSGQGPIYGYTF.

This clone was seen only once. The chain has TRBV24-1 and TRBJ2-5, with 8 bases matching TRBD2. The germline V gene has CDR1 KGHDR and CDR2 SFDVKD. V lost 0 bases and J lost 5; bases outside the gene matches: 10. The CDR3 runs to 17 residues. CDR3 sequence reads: CATSDLVIAGTPETQYF. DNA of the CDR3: TGTGCCACCAGTGATTTGGTGATAGCGGGAACACCGGAGACCCAGTACTTC.

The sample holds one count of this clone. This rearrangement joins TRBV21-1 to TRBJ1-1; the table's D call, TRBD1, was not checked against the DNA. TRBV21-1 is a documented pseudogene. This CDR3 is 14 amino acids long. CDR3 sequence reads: CASSKPGSPNEAFF. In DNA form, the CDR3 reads TGTGCCAGCAGCAAGCCAGGGTCCCCTAATGAAGCTTTCTTT.

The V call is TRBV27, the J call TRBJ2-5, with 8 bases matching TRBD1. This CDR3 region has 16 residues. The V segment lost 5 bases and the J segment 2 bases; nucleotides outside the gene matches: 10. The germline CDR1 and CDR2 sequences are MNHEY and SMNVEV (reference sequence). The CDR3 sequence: CASSPSWTGLQETQYF. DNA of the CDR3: TGTGCCAGCAGTCCAAGCTGGACAGGGCTGCAAGAGACCCAGTACTTC.

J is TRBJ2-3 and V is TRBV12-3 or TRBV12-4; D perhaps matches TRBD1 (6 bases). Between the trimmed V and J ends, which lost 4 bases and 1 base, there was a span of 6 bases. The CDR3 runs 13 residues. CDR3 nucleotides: TGTGCCAGCAGTTCAGGGGGCACAGATACGCAGTATTTT. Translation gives CASSSGGTDTQYF.

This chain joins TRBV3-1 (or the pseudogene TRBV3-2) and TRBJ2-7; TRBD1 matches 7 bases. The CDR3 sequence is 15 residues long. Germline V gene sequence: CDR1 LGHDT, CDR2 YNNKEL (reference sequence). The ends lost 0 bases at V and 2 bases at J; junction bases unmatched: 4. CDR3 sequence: CASSQERQGPYEQYF. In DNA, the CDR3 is TGTGCCAGCAGCCAAGAACGACAGGGACCCTACGAGCAGTACTTC.

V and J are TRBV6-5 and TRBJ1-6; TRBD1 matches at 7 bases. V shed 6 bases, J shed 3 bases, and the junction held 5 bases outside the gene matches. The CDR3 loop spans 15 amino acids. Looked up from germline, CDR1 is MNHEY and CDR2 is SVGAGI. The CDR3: CASRGRDSYNSPLHF. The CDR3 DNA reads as TGTGCCAGCAGGGGCCGGGACAGCTATAATTCACCCCTCCACTTT.

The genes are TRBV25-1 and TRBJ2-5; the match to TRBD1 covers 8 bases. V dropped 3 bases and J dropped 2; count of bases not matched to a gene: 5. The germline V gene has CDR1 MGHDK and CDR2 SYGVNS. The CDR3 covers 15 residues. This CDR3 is CASSEPRTGQETQYF. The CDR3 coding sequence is TGTGCCAGCAGTGAGCCGCGGACAGGGCAAGAGACCCAGTACTTC.

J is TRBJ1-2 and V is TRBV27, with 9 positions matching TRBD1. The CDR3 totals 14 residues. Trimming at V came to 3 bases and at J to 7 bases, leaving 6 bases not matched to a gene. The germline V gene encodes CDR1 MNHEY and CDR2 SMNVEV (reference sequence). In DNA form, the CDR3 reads TGTGCCAGCAGTTTTAGAGGACAGGGGTCTGGCTACACCTTC. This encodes CASSFRGQGSGYTF.

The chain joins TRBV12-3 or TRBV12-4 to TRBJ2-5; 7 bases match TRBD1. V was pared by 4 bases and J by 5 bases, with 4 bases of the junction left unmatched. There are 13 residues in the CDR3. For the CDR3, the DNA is TGTGCCAGCAGTTACAGGGGTCTGGAGACCCAGTACTTC. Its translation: CASSYRGLETQYF.

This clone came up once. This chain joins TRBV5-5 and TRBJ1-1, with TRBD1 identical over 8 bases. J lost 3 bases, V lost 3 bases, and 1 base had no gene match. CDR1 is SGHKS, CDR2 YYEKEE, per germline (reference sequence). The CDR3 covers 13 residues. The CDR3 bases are TGTGCCAGCAGCTCACAGGGGGACACTGAAGCTTTCTTT. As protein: CASSSQGDTEAFF.

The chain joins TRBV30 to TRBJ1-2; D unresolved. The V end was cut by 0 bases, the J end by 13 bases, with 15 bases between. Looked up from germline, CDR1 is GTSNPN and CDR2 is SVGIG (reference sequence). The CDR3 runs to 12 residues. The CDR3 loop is CAWSVSGTLSTF. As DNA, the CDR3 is TGTGCCTGGAGTGTAAGCGGCACCCTTAGCACCTTC. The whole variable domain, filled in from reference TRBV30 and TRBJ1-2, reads SQTIHQWPATLVQPVGSPLSLECTVEGTSNPNLYWYRQAAGRGLQLLFYSVGIGQISSEVPQNLSASRPQDRQFILSSKKLLLSDSGFYLCAWSVSGTLSTFGSGTRLTVV.

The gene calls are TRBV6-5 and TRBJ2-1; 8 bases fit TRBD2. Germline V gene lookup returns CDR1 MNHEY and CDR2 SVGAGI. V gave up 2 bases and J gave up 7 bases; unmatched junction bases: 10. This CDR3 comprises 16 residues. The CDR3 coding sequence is TGTGCCAGCAGTTACCACCCGGTGGTAGCGGGAAATGAGCAGTTCTTC. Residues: CASSYHPVVAGNEQFF.